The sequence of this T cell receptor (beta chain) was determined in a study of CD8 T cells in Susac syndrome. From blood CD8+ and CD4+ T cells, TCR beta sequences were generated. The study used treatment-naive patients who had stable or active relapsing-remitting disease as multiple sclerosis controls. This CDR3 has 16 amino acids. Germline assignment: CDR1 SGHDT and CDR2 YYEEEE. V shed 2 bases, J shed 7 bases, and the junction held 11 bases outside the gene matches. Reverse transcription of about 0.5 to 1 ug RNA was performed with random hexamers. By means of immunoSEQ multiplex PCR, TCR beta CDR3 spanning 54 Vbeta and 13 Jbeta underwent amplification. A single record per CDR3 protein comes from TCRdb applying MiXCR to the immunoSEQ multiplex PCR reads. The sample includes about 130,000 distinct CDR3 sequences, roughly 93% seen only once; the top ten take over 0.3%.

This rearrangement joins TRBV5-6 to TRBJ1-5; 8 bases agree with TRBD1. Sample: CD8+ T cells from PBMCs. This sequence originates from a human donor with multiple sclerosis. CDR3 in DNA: TGTGCCAGCAGCTTCTGGAACAGGGGGGCCAACCAGCCCCAGCATTTT. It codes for CASSFWNRGANQPQHF.